This passage covers 9 T cell receptor beta chains from one sample sequenced in a study of blood T cell repertoires in COVID-19. Sequencing was performed with immunoSEQ multiplex PCR; in TCRdb, only in-frame clones are kept and a portion is missing. The data show around 240,000 clones, about 79% seen once. Input material: peripheral blood. The receptors here all came from a woman aged 40 to 50 who had recovered from COVID-19.

This clone was seen a handful of times. The chain uses TRBV9 and TRBJ1-2; D remains ambiguous. The V gene's germline CDR1 is SGDLS and CDR2 YYNGEE. The CDR3 has 14 residues. V was clipped by 0 bases and J by 7 bases, with 13 bases between them. The CDR3, as DNA: TGTGCCAGCAGCGTAGGAGAAGGGAGCGGTGGCTACACCTTC. Amino acid sequence: CASSVGEGSGGYTF.

The genes are TRBV7-9 and TRBJ2-3; D is possibly TRBD1 (5 bases). The CDR3 consists of 13 residues. With 7 bases removed from V and 4 bases from J, the gap between germline ends came to 12 bases. Germline lookup yields CDR1 SEHNR and CDR2 FQNEAQ (reference sequence). The chain's CDR3 is CASTLLTADTQYF. In DNA form, the CDR3 reads TGTGCCAGCACCCTCCTGACAGCAGATACGCAGTATTTT.

V is TRBV4-2 and J is TRBJ2-7, with 12 bases identical to TRBD2. V was pared by 0 bases and J by 2 bases, with 11 bases of the junction left unmatched. The CDR3 loop spans 19 amino acids. CDR1 is LGHNA, CDR2 YNFKEQ, per germline. This CDR3 reads CASSQDPGVLAGGAYEQYF. DNA for the CDR3: TGTGCCAGCAGCCAAGATCCCGGTGTTCTAGCGGGGGGGGCCTACGAGCAGTACTTC.

The chain has TRBV4-2 and TRBJ2-6; 7 nucleotides match TRBD1. The V gene end was trimmed by 0 bases and the J gene end by 1 base; junction bases not matched to a gene: 3. Germline V gene sequence: CDR1 LGHNA, CDR2 YNFKEQ. The CDR3 is made up of 17 amino acids. CDR3 in DNA: TGTGCCAGCAGCCAAGAGAGACAGGGATCTGGGGCCAACGTCCTGACTTTC. This translates into CASSQERQGSGANVLTF.

Comments on this clone: An end of the junction differs from the germline gene, which may be a read error. This chain links TRBV6-1 with TRBJ1-2; TRBD1 might be the D (5 bases). CDR3 length: 14 amino acids. From germline, CDR1 is MNHNS and CDR2 SASEGT. This CDR3 is CASSEQSGPYAYTF. The CDR3 DNA is TGTGCCAGCAGTGAACAATCAGGGCCCTATGCCTACACCTTC.

The chain has TRBV6-6 and TRBJ2-1; TRBD1 might be the D (7 bases). There are 15 residues in the CDR3. The germline V gene has CDR1 MNHNY and CDR2 SVGAGI (reference sequence). Trimming removed 2 bases from V and 4 bases from J, with 12 bases in between. CDR3 DNA sequence: TGTGCCAGCAGTTACGCGGCAGGGGGGTACAATGAGCAGTTCTTC. Its protein product is CASSYAAGGYNEQFF.

The J gene is TRBJ2-7, the V gene TRBV6-2 or TRBV6-3, with D maybe TRBD2 (6 bases). V lost 4 bases to trimming and J lost 0 bases, with 10 bases between them. Germline V gene lookup returns CDR1 MNHEY and CDR2 SVGEGT. The CDR3 spans 14 residues. Here the CDR3 reads CASSFAGFSYEQYF. The CDR3 region has the DNA TGTGCCAGCAGTTTCGCGGGGTTCTCCTACGAGCAGTACTTC.

The J gene is TRBJ1-5, the V gene TRBV19, with 8 bases fitting TRBD1. This CDR3 has 13 residues. Unmatched junction bases numbered 4, after V lost 5 bases and J lost 7 bases. Germline V lookup: CDR1 LNHDA, CDR2 SQIVND (reference sequence). The CDR3 protein is CASSWTGNQPQHF. In DNA, the CDR3 is TGTGCCAGTAGTTGGACAGGGAACCAGCCCCAGCATTTT. Variable domain in full (rest from reference TRBV19 and TRBJ1-5): DGGITQSPKYLFRKEGQNVTLSCEQNLNHDAMYWYRQDPGQGLRLIYYSQIVNDFQKGDIAEGYSVSREKKESFPLTVTSAQKNPTAFYLCASSWTGNQPQHFGDGTRLSIL.

This chain joins TRBV6-5 and TRBJ1-1, with TRBD1 matching 7 bases. This CDR3 region has 14 residues. Trimming at V came to 6 bases and at J to 4 bases, leaving 8 bases not matched to a gene. The germline gives CDR1 MNHEY, CDR2 SVGAGI. As DNA, the CDR3 is TGTGCCAGCAGCTCCACTAACAGGGGCACTGAAGCTTTCTTT. It codes for CASSSTNRGTEAFF.